The 21 T cell receptor beta chains listed next were all sequenced from one sample in a study of blood T cell repertoires in COVID-19. Assay used: immunoSEQ multiplex PCR; TCRdb lists only in-frame clones, some missing. This table has around 200,000 clones, roughly 84% appearing once. Sequencing was performed on peripheral blood. These receptors were obtained from a woman aged 80 or over with active or convalescent COVID-19.

V usage is TRBV19 and J usage is TRBJ2-3; 9 nucleotides agree with TRBD2. The CDR3 consists of 17 residues. Germline assignment: CDR1 LNHDA and CDR2 SQIVND (reference sequence). The V segment lost 5 bases and the J segment 4 bases; nucleotides outside the gene matches: 13. In DNA form, the CDR3 reads TGTGCCAGTAGTGTTTATCCTAGCGGGAAGGGGCCAGATACGCAGTATTTT. Protein product: CASSVYPSGKGPDTQYF.

The V call is TRBV14, the J call TRBJ1-1, with TRBD1 identical over 7 bases. The trim removed 3 bases at V and 8 bases at J, leaving 3 bases unmatched. This CDR3 is built from 12 residues. Germline-derived CDR1 and CDR2 are SGHDN and FVKESK. The CDR3 loop is CASSHQQGEAFF. CDR3 coding DNA: TGTGCCAGCAGCCATCAACAGGGGGAAGCTTTCTTT.

This chain connects TRBV30 to TRBJ2-1; D is possibly TRBD2 (5 bases). Germline loops: CDR1 GTSNPN, CDR2 SVGIG (reference sequence). This CDR3 comprises 12 residues. Trimming removed 4 bases at V and 7 bases at J, with 11 bases between. This chain's CDR3 is CAWNIGGNEQFF. The CDR3 DNA is TGTGCCTGGAATATCGGAGGAAATGAGCAGTTCTTC.

The genes are TRBV6-5 and TRBJ2-7; tentative D call: TRBD2 (6 bases). Germline V lookup: CDR1 MNHEY, CDR2 SVGAGI. Deletions cut 6 bases from V and 0 bases from J, with 12 bases between. This CDR3 has 14 amino acids. In DNA form, the CDR3 reads TGTGCCAGCAGACGTTTGCGGGACTCCTACGAGCAGTACTTC. This encodes CASRRLRDSYEQYF.

The sample holds a few counts of this clone. The chain joins TRBV6-6 to TRBJ1-5; 9 bases are shared with TRBD1. The J segment lost 6 bases and the V segment lost 6 bases, leaving 9 bases of the junction unmatched. This CDR3 comprises 15 residues. Germline CDR1 is MNHNY and CDR2 is SVGAGI (reference sequence). The CDR3 DNA reads TGTGCCAGCAGCAACCAGGACAGGGGAGGTCAGCCCCAGCATTTT. Amino acids: CASSNQDRGGQPQHF.

The V gene is TRBV11-2, the J gene TRBJ2-5; 11 positions agree with TRBD2. Germline assignment: CDR1 SGHAT and CDR2 FQNNGV. The V and J ends lost 5 bases and 5 bases, in that order; junction bases with no gene match: 7. The CDR3 sequence is 15 residues long. CDR3 nucleotide sequence: TGTGCCAGCAGCGTCAGACTAGCGGGACAGGAGACCCAGTACTTC. Translated, it gives CASSVRLAGQETQYF.

The CDR3 reads CASSYQGMQGYTF. CDR3 sequence (DNA): TGTGCCAGCAGTTACCAGGGGATGCAGGGCTACACCTTC. V is TRBV6-2 or TRBV6-3 and J is TRBJ1-2, with D maybe TRBD1 (6 bases). The ends were cut back, 2 bases at V and 8 bases at J, with 12 bases in the middle. The CDR3 extends over 13 amino acids. Germline lookup yields CDR1 MNHEY and CDR2 SVGEGT.

This rearrangement joins TRBV19 to TRBJ1-2; D is ambiguous. V dropped 5 bases and J dropped 5 bases, with 15 bases sitting between them. The length of the CDR3 is 14 residues. Germline assignment: CDR1 LNHDA and CDR2 SQIVND (reference sequence). CDR3 sequence: CASSATPLTYGYTF. The CDR3, as DNA: TGTGCCAGTAGTGCGACTCCCCTGACTTATGGCTACACCTTC.

This chain links TRBV2 with TRBJ2-3; no reliable D call. The CDR3 runs to 13 residues. The ends were cut back, 7 bases at V and 0 bases at J, with 8 bases in the middle. Germline CDR1 is SNHLY and CDR2 is FYNNEI. DNA for the CDR3: TGTGCCAGCATGCCCACTAGCACAGATACGCAGTATTTT. This translates into CASMPTSTDTQYF.

V usage is TRBV6-2 or TRBV6-3 and J usage is TRBJ1-2; 7 bases agree with TRBD1. The ends lost 2 bases at V and 1 base at J; junction bases unmatched: 4. The CDR3 has 15 residues. Per germline, CDR1 MNHEY and CDR2 SVGEGT. CDR3 protein: CASSYRAGGNYGYTF. The CDR3 bases are TGTGCCAGCAGTTACCGGGCAGGGGGTAACTATGGCTACACCTTC.

The genes are TRBV6-2 or TRBV6-3 and TRBJ2-1, with 7 bases identical to TRBD1. Germline CDR1 MNHEY, CDR2 SVGEGT. V dropped 6 bases and J dropped 4; count of bases not matched to a gene: 9. The CDR3 runs to 15 residues. CDR3 nucleotides: TGTGCCAGCAGCCGCCGGGACAGAATATACAATGAGCAGTTCTTC. Encoded protein: CASSRRDRIYNEQFF.

This clone was detected a few times. This rearrangement joins TRBV18 to TRBJ1-6; 7 bases map to TRBD1. Per the germline V gene, CDR1 is KGHSH and CDR2 is LQKENI. Unmatched junction bases numbered 6, after V lost 3 bases and J lost 7 bases. The CDR3 covers 15 residues. The CDR3 loop reads CASSPGAGGNSPLHF. CDR3 nucleotides: TGTGCCAGCTCACCCGGGGCAGGGGGGAATTCACCCCTCCACTTT.

The V call is TRBV24-1, the J call TRBJ2-7; D is ambiguous. Germline CDR1 and CDR2: KGHDR and SFDVKD. The CDR3 length is 12 residues. V gave up 4 bases and J gave up 3 bases, with 6 bases separating them. The CDR3 region has the DNA TGTGCCACCAGTGAACGGTGCTACGAGCAGTACTTC. This translates into CATSERCYEQYF.

This sequence joins TRBV7-8 and TRBJ2-3; 9 bases are a match to TRBD2. The germline CDR1 and CDR2 sequences are SGHVS and FQNEAQ. This CDR3 contains 16 residues. The junction had 10 bases not matched to a gene; V was cut back by 3 bases and J by 6 bases. This CDR3 reads CASSFRSGLATDTQYF. The CDR3, as DNA: TGTGCCAGCAGCTTCCGTTCGGGACTAGCAACCGATACGCAGTATTTT. Filled out from reference TRBV7-8 and TRBJ2-3, the complete variable domain reads GAGVSQSPRYKVAKRGQDVALRCDPISGHVSLFWYQQALGQGPEFLTYFQNEAQLDKSGLPSDRFFAERPEGSVSTLKIQRTQQEDSAVYLCASSFRSGLATDTQYFGPGTRLTVL.

The rearrangement uses TRBV5-4 and TRBJ1-2, with 9 bases lining up with TRBD1. Germline-derived CDR1 and CDR2 are SGHNT and YYREEE (reference sequence). With 2 bases clipped from V and 6 bases from J, the junction kept 8 bases outside the gene matches. The CDR3 sequence is 15 residues long. CDR3 residues: CASSFDRGNSNGYTF. For the CDR3, the DNA is TGTGCCAGCAGCTTCGACAGGGGGAACAGTAATGGCTACACCTTC.

The chain employs TRBV3-1 (or the pseudogene TRBV3-2) and TRBJ2-1; 8 bases are a match to TRBD2. CDR1 is LGHDT, CDR2 YNNKEL, per germline (reference sequence). V dropped 3 bases and J dropped 3; count of bases not matched to a gene: 7. The CDR3 has 16 amino acids. CDR3 protein: CASSQIPSGRYNEQFF. DNA of the CDR3: TGTGCCAGCAGCCAGATACCTAGCGGGCGCTACAATGAGCAGTTCTTC.

The chain joins TRBV18 to TRBJ1-1; maybe TRBD1 (6 bases). Trimming took 2 bases from V and 4 from J, leaving 11 bases between them. Germline V gene sequence: CDR1 KGHSH, CDR2 LQKENI. The length of the CDR3 is 14 residues. The CDR3 nucleotides read TGTGCCAGCTCACCAGGGATCAGGGGCACTGAAGCTTTCTTT. Its protein is CASSPGIRGTEAFF.

V gene TRBV9 combines with J gene TRBJ2-1; 12 bases line up with TRBD2. The CDR3 spans 16 residues. J gave up 6 bases and V 6 bases, and 10 bases lay outside the gene matches. Germline loops: CDR1 SGDLS, CDR2 YYNGEE. This CDR3 is CASTLGGLAGINEQFF. The CDR3 bases are TGTGCCAGCACCCTAGGTGGACTAGCGGGAATCAATGAGCAGTTCTTC.

This rearrangement joins TRBV9 to TRBJ1-2, with D possibly being TRBD1 (5 bases). Trimming removed 4 bases from V and 5 bases from J, with 12 bases in between. This CDR3 spans 13 amino acids. Germline CDR1 and CDR2: SGDLS and YYNGEE. The CDR3 loop is CASSRGPQYGYTF. The CDR3 region has the DNA TGTGCCAGCAGCAGGGGCCCCCAATATGGCTACACCTTC.

The chain couples TRBV10-3 to TRBJ2-1, with D perhaps matching TRBD1 (5 bases). Trimming left V 8 bases short and J 6 bases short, with 20 bases between. Germline CDR1 reads ENHRY; CDR2 reads SYGVKD. The CDR3 totals 15 residues. The CDR3 DNA is TGTGCCATCCAAACCACCACCCCAGGGTCCAATGAGCAGTTCTTC. As protein: CAIQTTTPGSNEQFF.

The rearrangement links TRBV4-3 to TRBJ2-1, with 7 bases lining up with TRBD2. This CDR3 has 16 amino acids. In germline, CDR1 is LGHNA, CDR2 YSLEER. The V segment lost 4 bases and the J segment 4 bases; nucleotides outside the gene matches: 10. CDR3 region: CASSLSPSGDYNEQFF. The CDR3 nucleotides are TGCGCCAGCAGCCTGTCTCCGAGCGGGGATTACAATGAGCAGTTCTTC.